These T cell receptor beta chains were read from a single sample in a study of blood T cells in healthy people across ages. TCRdb re-called the 5' RACE reads through MiXCR, storing one row per CDR3 protein. In the table there are more than 600,000 distinct CDR3 sequences, around 25% of which are singletons. Another study also made use of these data, one on T cells of mothers and their children.

Source material: blood. All receptors derive from a boy younger than 18 in good health. CDR3s include the opening cysteine and the closing phenylalanine or tryptophan. The order of the fields is V gene, J gene, D gene, clone size, CDR3 protein, CDR3 DNA. The D gene is left open where the match is weak. Part of the rows lack a size; the others show once, few, many or a class for expanded clones.

V gene: TRBV12-3/TRBV12-4
J gene: TRBJ2-6
D gene: TRBD2
clone size: -
CDR3 protein: CASRRQSRGLAEISGANVLTF
CDR3 DNA: TGTGCCAGCAGGCGCCAAAGCAGAGGGCTAGCGGAGATCTCTGGGGCCAACGTCCTGACTTTC

V gene: TRBV5-1
J gene: TRBJ1-4
D gene: -
clone size: few
CDR3 protein: CASKDVSALNEKLFF
CDR3 DNA: TGCGCCAGTAAAGATGTCTCCGCCCTGAATGAAAAACTGTTTTTT

V gene: TRBV27
J gene: TRBJ2-1
D gene: TRBD1
clone size: few
CDR3 protein: CASGDRGSNEQFF
CDR3 DNA: TGTGCCAGCGGGGACAGGGGTTCGAATGAGCAGTTCTTC

V gene: TRBV28
J gene: TRBJ2-7
D gene: -
clone size: few
CDR3 protein: CASRVDRYPYEQYF
CDR3 DNA: TGTGCCAGCAGGGTCGACAGGTATCCCTACGAGCAGTACTTC

V gene: TRBV5-5
J gene: TRBJ2-4
D gene: -
clone size: -
CDR3 protein: CASSLAHLGAVAKNIQYF
CDR3 DNA: TGTGCCAGCAGCTTGGCCCACCTGGGGGCTGTAGCCAAAAACATTCAGTACTTC

V gene: TRBV29-1
J gene: TRBJ2-1
D gene: -
clone size: -
CDR3 protein: CSVELLARHNEQFF
CDR3 DNA: TGCAGCGTCGAACTTCTAGCGCGACACAATGAGCAGTTCTTC

V gene: TRBV5-1
J gene: TRBJ2-7
D gene: TRBD1
clone size: -
CDR3 protein: CASSTAIRTTGDSYEQYF
CDR3 DNA: TGCGCCAGCAGCACGGCTATACGGACGACAGGGGACTCCTACGAGCAGTACTTC

V gene: TRBV12-3/TRBV12-4
J gene: TRBJ1-1
D gene: -
clone size: -
CDR3 protein: CASSLNLLAGVAFF
CDR3 DNA: TGTGCCAGCAGTTTAAATCTTTTGGCTGGGGTAGCTTTCTTT

V gene: TRBV7-9
J gene: TRBJ2-5
D gene: -
clone size: -
CDR3 protein: CASSIGRREQETQYF
CDR3 DNA: TGTGCCAGCAGTATAGGACGGAGGGAACAAGAGACCCAGTACTTC

V gene: TRBV7-2
J gene: TRBJ2-7
D gene: -
clone size: -
CDR3 protein: CASSFVASYEQYF
CDR3 DNA: TGTGCCAGCAGCTTTGTGGCGTCCTACGAGCAGTACTTC

V gene: TRBV5-4
J gene: TRBJ1-4
D gene: TRBD1
clone size: few
CDR3 protein: CASSLGDRGNEKLFF
CDR3 DNA: TGTGCCAGCAGCTTGGGGGACAGGGGGAATGAAAAACTGTTTTTT

V gene: TRBV4-3
J gene: TRBJ1-2
D gene: -
clone size: few
CDR3 protein: CASSQEGITNYGYTF
CDR3 DNA: TGCGCCAGCAGCCAAGAGGGAATAACCAACTATGGCTACACCTTC

V gene: TRBV12-3/TRBV12-4
J gene: TRBJ2-1
D gene: TRBD2
clone size: -
CDR3 protein: CASSPESGRGQFF
CDR3 DNA: TGTGCCAGCAGCCCTGAAAGCGGGAGAGGGCAGTTCTTC

V gene: TRBV5-1
J gene: TRBJ1-6
D gene: -
clone size: few
CDR3 protein: CASSLVVGEDRSSYNSPLHF
CDR3 DNA: TGCGCCAGCAGCTTGGTGGTAGGAGAGGACCGAAGCTCCTATAATTCACCCCTCCACTTT

V gene: TRBV12-5
J gene: TRBJ2-3
D gene: TRBD2
clone size: -
CDR3 protein: CASGPQLAGTDTQYF
CDR3 DNA: TGTGCTAGTGGCCCTCAACTAGCGGGCACAGATACGCAGTATTTT

V gene: TRBV7-9
J gene: TRBJ1-1
D gene: -
clone size: -
CDR3 protein: CASSPPGKERRAFF
CDR3 DNA: TGTGCCAGCAGCCCCCCGGGAAAGGAGAGACGGGCTTTCTTT

V gene: TRBV4-1
J gene: TRBJ2-1
D gene: -
clone size: few
CDR3 protein: CASSQTNVGYGEQFF
CDR3 DNA: TGCGCCAGCAGCCAGACCAACGTTGGGTATGGTGAGCAGTTCTTC

V gene: TRBV27
J gene: TRBJ2-3
D gene: -
clone size: few
CDR3 protein: CASSRSPIETTDTQYF
CDR3 DNA: TGTGCCAGCAGTCGTAGCCCTATCGAGACTACAGATACGCAGTATTTT

V gene: TRBV14
J gene: TRBJ1-2
D gene: -
clone size: few
CDR3 protein: CASSQAGTDFLYGYTF
CDR3 DNA: TGTGCCAGCAGCCAAGCCGGGACTGATTTTCTCTATGGCTACACCTTC

V gene: TRBV28
J gene: TRBJ2-5
D gene: TRBD2
clone size: -
CDR3 protein: CASSFARGGITLETQYF
CDR3 DNA: TGTGCCAGCAGTTTTGCACGGGGGGGCATTACTTTGGAGACCCAGTACTTC

V gene: TRBV20-1
J gene: TRBJ2-7
D gene: TRBD2
clone size: few
CDR3 protein: CSARAISGGLYEQYF
CDR3 DNA: TGCAGTGCTAGAGCAATCAGCGGGGGGCTCTACGAGCAGTACTTC

V gene: TRBV2
J gene: TRBJ2-7
D gene: -
clone size: -
CDR3 protein: CASREHDYEQYF
CDR3 DNA: TGTGCCAGCAGGGAGCACGATTACGAGCAGTACTTC

V gene: TRBV20-1
J gene: TRBJ1-5
D gene: -
clone size: -
CDR3 protein: CSARTANQPQHF
CDR3 DNA: TGCAGTGCTCGGACAGCAAATCAGCCCCAGCATTTT

V gene: TRBV6-5
J gene: TRBJ2-7
D gene: TRBD1
clone size: few
CDR3 protein: CASSYSGQGGSYEQYF
CDR3 DNA: TGTGCCAGCAGTTACTCGGGACAGGGTGGCTCCTACGAGCAGTACTTC

V gene: TRBV5-1
J gene: TRBJ2-7
D gene: -
clone size: few
CDR3 protein: CASSLTDGTYEQYF
CDR3 DNA: TGCGCCAGCAGCTTAACGGACGGGACCTACGAGCAGTACTTC

V gene: TRBV15
J gene: TRBJ2-1
D gene: TRBD2
clone size: -
CDR3 protein: CATSRDRPGGGEQFF
CDR3 DNA: TGTGCCACCAGCAGAGATCGCCCCGGGGGGGGTGAGCAGTTCTTC

V gene: TRBV7-2
J gene: TRBJ2-1
D gene: TRBD2
clone size: few
CDR3 protein: CASSLVTSGSNEQFF
CDR3 DNA: TGTGCCAGCAGCTTGGTTACTAGCGGGAGCAATGAGCAGTTCTTC

V gene: TRBV5-1
J gene: TRBJ1-2
D gene: TRBD1
clone size: -
CDR3 protein: CASSLDLQGGYGYTF
CDR3 DNA: TGCGCCAGCAGCTTGGATCTGCAGGGGGGCTATGGCTACACCTTC

V gene: TRBV6-5
J gene: TRBJ2-7
D gene: -
clone size: -
CDR3 protein: CASSYGAHYEQYF
CDR3 DNA: TGTGCCAGCAGTTACGGGGCTCACTACGAGCAGTACTTC

V gene: TRBV20-1
J gene: TRBJ1-1
D gene: TRBD1
clone size: few
CDR3 protein: CSAKTTGSNTEAFF
CDR3 DNA: TGCAGTGCTAAGACGACAGGGTCGAACACTGAAGCTTTCTTT

V gene: TRBV6-5
J gene: TRBJ2-3
D gene: -
clone size: few
CDR3 protein: CASSPSPSDTQYF
CDR3 DNA: TGTGCCAGCAGTCCGAGCCCGTCTGATACGCAGTATTTT

V gene: TRBV20-1
J gene: TRBJ2-7
D gene: -
clone size: -
CDR3 protein: CSAPQGSSYEQYF
CDR3 DNA: TGCAGTGCTCCTCAGGGAAGCTCCTACGAGCAGTACTTC

V gene: TRBV20-1
J gene: TRBJ2-4
D gene: -
clone size: few
CDR3 protein: CSARPYGEAKNIQYF
CDR3 DNA: TGCAGTGCTAGACCCTACGGGGAGGCCAAAAACATTCAGTACTTC

V gene: TRBV4-3
J gene: TRBJ1-1
D gene: TRBD1
clone size: few
CDR3 protein: CASSQDYGDRAWNTEAFF
CDR3 DNA: TGCGCCAGCAGCCAAGATTATGGGGACAGGGCCTGGAACACTGAAGCTTTCTTT

V gene: TRBV5-1
J gene: TRBJ2-3
D gene: -
clone size: -
CDR3 protein: CASSLVGQAPDTQYF
CDR3 DNA: TGCGCCAGCAGCTTGGTTGGGCAGGCCCCAGATACGCAGTATTTT

V gene: TRBV6-1
J gene: TRBJ1-2
D gene: -
clone size: -
CDR3 protein: CATREGSSYGYTF
CDR3 DNA: TGTGCCACGCGCGAGGGGAGTTCTTATGGCTACACCTTC

V gene: TRBV11-2
J gene: TRBJ2-1
D gene: TRBD1
clone size: few
CDR3 protein: CATSFGTGVHEQFF
CDR3 DNA: TGTGCCACCTCGTTTGGGACAGGGGTGCATGAGCAGTTCTTC

V gene: TRBV3-1
J gene: TRBJ2-1
D gene: TRBD2
clone size: few
CDR3 protein: CASSPYSGGDYNEQFF
CDR3 DNA: TGTGCCAGCAGCCCCTACAGCGGGGGGGATTACAATGAGCAGTTCTTC

V gene: TRBV24-1
J gene: TRBJ2-7
D gene: TRBD1
clone size: -
CDR3 protein: CATMDMDRVNEQYF
CDR3 DNA: TGTGCCACCATGGATATGGACAGGGTCAACGAGCAGTACTTC

V gene: TRBV7-9
J gene: TRBJ2-7
D gene: TRBD2
clone size: few
CDR3 protein: CTSSFTSGSSSYEQYF
CDR3 DNA: TGTACCAGCAGCTTTACTAGCGGGTCAAGCTCCTACGAGCAGTACTTC

V gene: TRBV7-6
J gene: TRBJ2-1
D gene: TRBD2
clone size: -
CDR3 protein: CASSPASLAGVTNEQFF
CDR3 DNA: TGTGCCAGCAGCCCCGCGAGCCTAGCGGGAGTAACGAATGAGCAGTTCTTC

V gene: TRBV12-3/TRBV12-4
J gene: TRBJ2-6
D gene: -
clone size: -
CDR3 protein: CASSLQHYSSGANVLTF
CDR3 DNA: TGTGCCAGCAGTTTACAGCACTACTCCTCTGGGGCCAACGTCCTGACTTTC

V gene: TRBV29-1
J gene: TRBJ2-3
D gene: -
clone size: few
CDR3 protein: CSVEGRYTDTQYF
CDR3 DNA: TGCAGCGTTGAGGGGAGGTACACAGATACGCAGTATTTT

V gene: TRBV3-1
J gene: TRBJ2-1
D gene: -
clone size: -
CDR3 protein: CASSQPPSSTSYNEQFF
CDR3 DNA: TGTGCCAGCAGCCAACCCCCCTCCTCAACCTCCTACAATGAGCAGTTCTTC

V gene: TRBV7-8
J gene: TRBJ2-4
D gene: -
clone size: many
CDR3 protein: CASSPSLAKNIQYF
CDR3 DNA: TGTGCCAGCAGCCCCTCACTAGCCAAAAACATTCAGTACTTC

V gene: TRBV29-1
J gene: TRBJ1-1
D gene: TRBD1
clone size: few
CDR3 protein: CSVEWERTGGEAFF
CDR3 DNA: TGCAGCGTTGAGTGGGAGCGGACAGGGGGTGAAGCTTTCTTT

V gene: TRBV20-1
J gene: TRBJ2-5
D gene: -
clone size: once
CDR3 protein: CSARQPGETQYF
CDR3 DNA: TGCAGTGCAAGGCAACCAGGGGAGACCCAGTACTTC

V gene: TRBV5-1
J gene: TRBJ2-5
D gene: -
clone size: few
CDR3 protein: CASSLEVGVGETQYF
CDR3 DNA: TGCGCCAGCAGCTTGGAGGTCGGGGTAGGAGAGACCCAGTACTTC

V gene: TRBV29-1
J gene: TRBJ2-2
D gene: TRBD1
clone size: few
CDR3 protein: CSVVRGRTGELFF
CDR3 DNA: TGCAGCGTTGTGAGGGGGCGCACCGGGGAGCTGTTTTTT

V gene: TRBV20-1
J gene: TRBJ1-2
D gene: -
clone size: few
CDR3 protein: CSARDLSTNYGYTF
CDR3 DNA: TGCAGTGCTAGAGACCTTTCGACAAACTATGGCTACACCTTC

V gene: TRBV10-3
J gene: TRBJ2-3
D gene: -
clone size: few
CDR3 protein: CAITTHEASDTQYF
CDR3 DNA: TGTGCCATCACTACCCACGAGGCTTCAGATACGCAGTATTTT

V gene: TRBV6-6
J gene: TRBJ1-6
D gene: -
clone size: -
CDR3 protein: CASTSGGGRINSPLHF
CDR3 DNA: TGTGCCAGCACCTCAGGTGGGGGGCGCATAAATTCACCCCTCCACTTT

V gene: TRBV20-1
J gene: TRBJ2-5
D gene: TRBD1
clone size: few
CDR3 protein: CSASFPGQGRLETQYF
CDR3 DNA: TGCAGTGCTAGCTTTCCGGGACAGGGGAGGCTGGAGACCCAGTACTTC

V gene: TRBV1
J gene: TRBJ2-7
D gene: -
clone size: -
CDR3 protein: CRLSYEQYF
CDR3 DNA: TGCAGACTTTCCTACGAGCAGTACTTC

V gene: TRBV7-8
J gene: TRBJ1-6
D gene: TRBD1
clone size: few
CDR3 protein: CASSPRDRLNSPLHF
CDR3 DNA: TGTGCCAGCAGCCCTCGGGACAGATTAAATTCACCCCTCCACTTT

V gene: TRBV7-2
J gene: TRBJ2-3
D gene: -
clone size: -
CDR3 protein: CASSLVAAGAMDTQYF
CDR3 DNA: TGTGCCAGCAGCTTAGTAGCGGCCGGGGCTATGGATACGCAGTATTTT

V gene: TRBV5-1
J gene: TRBJ2-4
D gene: TRBD1
clone size: few
CDR3 protein: CASSKTEGQGGSKNIQYF
CDR3 DNA: TGCGCCAGCAGTAAGACCGAAGGACAGGGGGGATCCAAAAACATTCAGTACTTC

V gene: TRBV7-9
J gene: TRBJ1-1
D gene: TRBD1
clone size: few
CDR3 protein: CASRKDRDDTEAFF
CDR3 DNA: TGTGCCAGCAGAAAAGACAGGGATGACACTGAAGCTTTCTTT